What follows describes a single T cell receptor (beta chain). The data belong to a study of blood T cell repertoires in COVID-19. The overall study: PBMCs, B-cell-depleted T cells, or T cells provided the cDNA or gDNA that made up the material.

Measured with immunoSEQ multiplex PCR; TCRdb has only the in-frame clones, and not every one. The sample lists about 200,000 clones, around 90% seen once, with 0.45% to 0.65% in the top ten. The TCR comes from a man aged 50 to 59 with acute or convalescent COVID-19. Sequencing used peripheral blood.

CDR3 region: CASSLAWGEGEKLFF. DNA of the CDR3: TGTGCCAGCAGCTTGGCGTGGGGGGAGGGGGAAAAACTGTTTTTT. V is TRBV11-2 and J is TRBJ1-4; possibly TRBD1 for D (5 bases). Germline V lookup: CDR1 SGHAT, CDR2 FQNNGV. Trimming took 3 bases from V and 8 from J, leaving 16 bases between them. This CDR3 contains 15 residues.